Listed below are T cell receptor beta chains from one sample, sequenced in a study of blood T cell repertoires in COVID-19. Here immunoSEQ multiplex PCR was the method, and the copy in TCRdb shows in-frame clones only, minus some. The sample records 15,000 to 20,000 clones, approximately 93% being singletons. Sequenced: peripheral blood. The receptors shown here come from a woman between 50 and 59 years old with active COVID-19. Both conserved end residues are part of each CDR3. Each record gives: J gene, clone size, V gene, D gene, CDR3 protein, CDR3 DNA. A D gene is named only where the DNA matches it firmly. Not all rows give a size; the values are once, few, many and, for expanded clones, a class.

J: TRBJ2-7; size: .; V: TRBV7-9; D: TRBD2; CDR3: CASSPGLDLRYEQYF; DNA: TGTGCCAGCAGTCCAGGACTAGATCTGCGATACGAGCAGTACTTC
J: TRBJ2-1; size: .; V: TRBV19; D: TRBD2; CDR3: CASSIRVAGPGSYNEQFF; DNA: TGTGCCAGTAGTATTAGGGTAGCGGGACCCGGGTCCTACAATGAGCAGTTCTTC
J: TRBJ2-7; size: .; V: TRBV3-1/TRBV3-2; D: TRBD1; CDR3: CASSRRDRPYEQYF; DNA: TGTGCCAGCAGCCGAAGGGACAGACCCTACGAGCAGTACTTC
J: TRBJ2-1; size: .; V: TRBV28; D: TRBD2; CDR3: CASSSSLAGEGMEQFF; DNA: TGTGCCAGCAGTTCTTCTCTAGCGGGAGAGGGTATGGAGCAGTTCTTC
J: TRBJ2-2; size: .; V: TRBV6-6; D: .; CDR3: CASSYSQAGELFF; DNA: TGTGCCAGCAGTTACTCGCAGGCCGGGGAGCTGTTTTTT
J: TRBJ1-1; size: once; V: TRBV28; D: .; CDR3: CASSLIPAGRDTEAFF; DNA: TGTGCCAGCAGTTTAATCCCCGCAGGGAGGGACACTGAAGCTTTCTTT
J: TRBJ2-2; size: .; V: TRBV28; D: .; CDR3: CASSNPLTGELFF; DNA: TGTGCCAGCAGTAATCCCCTCACCGGGGAGCTGTTTTTT
J: TRBJ2-7; size: .; V: TRBV7-3; D: TRBD1; CDR3: CASSLMAGGNEQYF; DNA: TGTGCCAGCAGCTTAATGGCAGGGGGCAACGAGCAGTACTTC
J: TRBJ2-7; size: .; V: TRBV6-1; D: .; CDR3: CASSEKTQGYEQYF; DNA: TGTGCCAGCAGTGAAAAGACCCAGGGGTACGAGCAGTACTTC
J: TRBJ1-1; size: .; V: TRBV28; D: .; CDR3: CASSLETDMNTEAFF; DNA: TGTGCCAGCAGTTTGGAGACAGATATGAACACTGAAGCTTTCTTT
J: TRBJ1-1; size: .; V: TRBV29-1; D: .; CDR3: CSVESRAGYTEAFF; DNA: TGCAGCGTTGAAAGTAGGGCGGGTTATACTGAAGCTTTCTTT
J: TRBJ2-1; size: .; V: TRBV5-4; D: TRBD2; CDR3: CASSFTSGPYNEQFF; DNA: TGTGCCAGCAGCTTTACTAGCGGGCCCTACAATGAGCAGTTCTTC
J: TRBJ2-7; size: once; V: TRBV10-1; D: TRBD2; CDR3: CASSEFGTSIHEQYF; DNA: TGCGCCAGCAGTGAGTTCGGGACTAGTATACACGAGCAGTACTTC
J: TRBJ1-1; size: .; V: TRBV28; D: .; CDR3: CASRGEGRENTEAFF; DNA: TGTGCCAGCAGGGGGGAGGGGCGGGAGAACACTGAAGCTTTCTTT
J: TRBJ1-5; size: .; V: TRBV19; D: .; CDR3: CASSQVQQPQHF; DNA: TGTGCCAGTAGTCAGGTCCAGCAGCCCCAGCATTTT
J: TRBJ2-7; size: once; V: TRBV5-1; D: TRBD2; CDR3: CASSLDGGRSSHEQYF; DNA: TGCGCCAGCAGCTTGGATGGCGGGAGGTCCTCTCACGAGCAGTACTTC
J: TRBJ2-6; size: .; V: TRBV19; D: .; CDR3: CASSIGTAGANVLTF; DNA: TGTGCCAGTAGTATAGGCACTGCTGGGGCCAACGTCCTGACTTTC
J: TRBJ1-5; size: .; V: TRBV21-1; D: .; CDR3: CASSKALMGGCLYQPQHF; DNA: TGTGCCAGCAGCAAAGCGCTAATGGGGGGGTGTTTATATCAGCCCCAGCATTTT
J: TRBJ2-3; size: .; V: TRBV6-6; D: .; CDR3: CASTAGSTDTQYF; DNA: TGTGCCAGCACGGCGGGGAGCACAGATACGCAGTATTTT
J: TRBJ1-5; size: .; V: TRBV20-1; D: TRBD1; CDR3: CSASGLTDREVRAQHF; DNA: TGCAGTGCTAGTGGGCTTACTGACAGGGAGGTAAGGGCCCAGCATTTT
J: TRBJ1-3; size: once; V: TRBV15; D: TRBD1; CDR3: CATSRGQPNSGNTIYF; DNA: TGTGCCACCAGCAGGGGACAGCCTAACTCTGGAAACACCATATATTTT
J: TRBJ2-7; size: .; V: TRBV5-1; D: TRBD2; CDR3: CASSLATLSSGSSHEQYF; DNA: TGCGCCAGCAGCTTGGCCACTTTGTCTAGCGGGAGTTCCCACGAGCAGTACTTC
J: TRBJ2-7; size: .; V: TRBV30; D: .; CDR3: CAWTGRGGGEQYF; DNA: TGTGCCTGGACCGGCCGGGGAGGTGGCGAGCAGTACTTC
J: TRBJ1-3; size: .; V: TRBV7-9; D: .; CDR3: CASSLDFALGGNTIYF; DNA: TGTGCCAGCAGCTTGGACTTTGCGTTGGGTGGAAACACCATATATTTT
J: TRBJ2-5; size: .; V: TRBV6-5; D: TRBD2; CDR3: CASSPWTSTTQYF; DNA: TGTGCCAGCAGTCCATGGACTAGCACTACCCAGTACTTC
J: TRBJ2-3; size: .; V: TRBV14; D: TRBD2; CDR3: CASSQLGLAGRTDTQYF; DNA: TGTGCCAGCAGCCAATTGGGACTAGCGGGACGTACAGATACGCAGTATTTT
J: TRBJ2-1; size: .; V: TRBV3-1/TRBV3-2; D: .; CDR3: CASSQEGGRGQFF; DNA: TGTGCCAGCAGCCAAGAAGGGGGGAGGGGGCAGTTCTTC
J: TRBJ1-5; size: .; V: TRBV6-5; D: TRBD1; CDR3: CASSSDRANQPQHF; DNA: TGTGCCAGCAGCTCGGACAGGGCAAATCAGCCCCAGCATTTT
J: TRBJ2-3; size: .; V: TRBV28; D: TRBD2; CDR3: CASSGLAGVDTQYF; DNA: TGTGCCAGCAGTGGACTAGCGGGAGTGGATACGCAGTATTTT
J: TRBJ1-2; size: .; V: TRBV6-5; D: TRBD1; CDR3: CASTGQLHGYTF; DNA: TGTGCCAGCACGGGACAGTTACATGGCTACACCTTC
J: TRBJ2-5; size: .; V: TRBV19; D: .; CDR3: CASSINRGETQYF; DNA: TGTGCCAGTAGTATAAATAGGGGCGAGACCCAGTACTTC
J: TRBJ2-1; size: .; V: TRBV9; D: TRBD2; CDR3: CASSVGGSNEQFF; DNA: TGTGCCAGCAGCGTGGGCGGGAGCAATGAGCAGTTCTTC
J: TRBJ2-1; size: .; V: TRBV11-3; D: .; CDR3: CASSLGREGEQFF; DNA: TGTGCCAGCAGCTTAGGGCGGGAAGGCGAGCAGTTCTTC
J: TRBJ2-7; size: .; V: TRBV2; D: TRBD1; CDR3: CASSDQGGHEQYF; DNA: TGTGCCAGCAGTGATCAAGGGGGCCATGAGCAGTACTTC
J: TRBJ1-2; size: .; V: TRBV4-1; D: TRBD1; CDR3: CASSQLPAQGNYGYTF; DNA: TGCGCCAGCAGCCAACTTCCCGCACAGGGGAACTATGGCTACACCTTC
J: TRBJ2-7; size: .; V: TRBV5-8; D: TRBD2; CDR3: CASSPSSSGTSYEQYF; DNA: TGTGCCAGCAGCCCCTCGAGTAGCGGGACTTCCTACGAGCAGTACTTC
J: TRBJ2-1; size: .; V: TRBV2; D: .; CDR3: CASSERRPSYNEQFF; DNA: TGTGCCAGCAGTGAACGGCGGCCGTCCTACAATGAGCAGTTCTTC
J: TRBJ2-1; size: .; V: TRBV5-1; D: TRBD2; CDR3: CASSLEGLAINHEQFF; DNA: TGCGCCAGCAGCTTGGAGGGACTAGCGATTAACCATGAGCAGTTCTTC
J: TRBJ2-2; size: .; V: TRBV19; D: TRBD2; CDR3: CASSPGQGLAGGGELFF; DNA: TGTGCCAGTAGTCCCGGACAGGGACTAGCGGGGGGCGGGGAGCTGTTTTTT
J: TRBJ2-5; size: .; V: TRBV5-1; D: .; CDR3: CASSYARRGETQYF; DNA: TGCGCCAGCAGCTACGCCCGGCGCGGTGAGACCCAGTACTTC
J: TRBJ1-6; size: .; V: TRBV6-5; D: TRBD1; CDR3: CARYTGGNSPLHF; DNA: TGTGCCAGATATACAGGGGGAAATTCACCCCTCCACTTT
J: TRBJ1-2; size: .; V: TRBV6-6; D: TRBD1; CDR3: CASSRLGTGGSSGGYTF; DNA: TGTGCCAGCAGTCGGCTCGGGACAGGGGGCAGTTCCGGCGGCTACACCTTC
J: TRBJ2-7; size: .; V: TRBV7-2; D: .; CDR3: CASSQGPGFTYEQYF; DNA: TGTGCCAGCAGCCAGGGGCCAGGGTTCACCTACGAGCAGTACTTC
J: TRBJ2-3; size: .; V: TRBV25-1; D: .; CDR3: CASSDSGTSTDTQYF; DNA: TGTGCCAGCAGTGACAGCGGAACTAGCACAGATACGCAGTATTTT
J: TRBJ2-6; size: .; V: TRBV29-1; D: .; CDR3: CSVRGGLDGANVLTF; DNA: TGCAGCGTTCGGGGTGGCTTGGATGGGGCCAACGTCCTGACTTTC
J: TRBJ1-5; size: .; V: TRBV27; D: .; CDR3: CASSLSAEGGPQHF; DNA: TGTGCCAGCAGTTTATCGGCGGAGGGTGGGCCCCAGCATTTT
J: TRBJ1-1; size: .; V: TRBV27; D: .; CDR3: CASSLRRRNTEAFF; DNA: TGTGCCAGCAGTTTGAGGCGGCGGAACACTGAAGCTTTCTTT
J: TRBJ2-1; size: .; V: TRBV15; D: TRBD2; CDR3: CATCAAAGGPYNEQFF; DNA: TGTGCCACCTGTGCGGCGGCGGGAGGGCCGTACAATGAGCAGTTCTTC
J: TRBJ1-1; size: .; V: TRBV5-1; D: TRBD1; CDR3: CASSKDRGGSTEAFF; DNA: TGCGCCAGCAGCAAGGACAGGGGGGGAAGCACTGAAGCTTTCTTT
J: TRBJ1-4; size: .; V: TRBV6-5; D: .; CDR3: CASSYGPGREEKLFF; DNA: TGTGCCAGCAGTTACGGTCCAGGTCGGGAGGAAAAACTGTTTTTT
J: TRBJ2-1; size: .; V: TRBV6-1; D: TRBD1; CDR3: CASSESPGQGAEQFF; DNA: TGTGCCAGCAGTGAATCCCCGGGACAGGGGGCTGAGCAGTTCTTC
J: TRBJ2-3; size: .; V: TRBV2; D: .; CDR3: CASRVGQSTDTQYF; DNA: TGTGCCAGCAGAGTAGGACAGTCCACAGATACGCAGTATTTT
J: TRBJ1-1; size: once; V: TRBV29-1; D: .; CDR3: CSFRRGGDTEAFF; DNA: TGCAGCTTCCGCCGGGGTGGAGACACTGAAGCTTTCTTT
J: TRBJ2-7; size: .; V: TRBV7-9; D: .; CDR3: CASSPLRTEVSYEQYF; DNA: TGTGCCAGCAGCCCGTTGCGGACAGAAGTTTCCTACGAGCAGTACTTC
J: TRBJ1-2; size: .; V: TRBV4-1; D: .; CDR3: CASSQDWRDGYTF; DNA: TGCGCCAGCAGCCAAGATTGGAGGGATGGCTACACCTTC